The clone carrying this T cell receptor (beta chain) was detected ten times or more. The entry originates in a study of molecular identifiers for immune sequencing clone quantification. The CDR3 has 16 residues. Germline values: CDR1 MDHEN, CDR2 SYDVKM. Trimming removed 5 bases at V and 6 bases at J, with 20 bases between. Via MiXCR, TCRdb re-called the PCR reads, giving one row per CDR3 protein. The sample contains some 100,000 distinct CDR3 sequences, around 17% of which appear only once. V is TRBV28 and J is TRBJ2-4, with a tentative D call TRBD1 (6 bases). The TCR was taken from a human donor in good health. Some libraries in this study had Jurkat cell RNA spiked in. The specimen was naive CD8+ T cells from blood, with Jurkat cell RNA spiked in. As to subset: FACS-sorted CD8+CD4-CCR7+CD45RA+ naive T cells. CDR3 loop: CASSPHSQGLRNIQYF. CDR3 sequence (DNA): TGTGCCAGCAGTCCGCACTCACAGGGTCTCAGAAACATTCAGTACTTC. The whole variable domain, filled in from reference TRBV28 and TRBJ2-4, reads DVKVTQSSRYLVKRTGEKVFLECVQDMDHENMFWYRQDPGLGLRLIYFSYDVKMKEKGDIPEGYSVSREKKERFSLILESASTNQTSMYLCASSPHSQGLRNIQYFGAGTRLSVL.